The text below deals with one T cell receptor (beta chain). Its specificity is unknown. The data stem from a study of T cell responses to AZD1222 COVID-19 vaccine. At the level of the study: Pooling was applied to second doses at about 4 or about 12 weeks. Findings of the study overall: Repertoire sampling occurred only after the peak T cell response. Among AZD1222 vaccinees, only five to seven were seropositive at baseline. Increases in Spike-specific TCR breadth and depth were seen after two AZD1222 doses.

Generated by immunoSEQ multiplex PCR, the TCRdb table keeps only in-frame clones and is missing some. The table records about 92,000 clones, around 90% of them present only once. The sequence was obtained from an adult in good health. This material consisted of peripheral blood, taken on day 0 of AZD1222 vaccination.

The CDR3 bases are TGCAGTGCTAGTAAGGGGGACAGACTAAATCAGCCCCAGCATTTT. Encoded protein: CSASKGDRLNQPQHF. This chain connects TRBV20-1 to TRBJ1-5, with 7 bases that match TRBD1. The CDR3 contains 15 residues. Per the germline V gene, CDR1 is DFQATT and CDR2 is SNEGSKA (reference sequence). Trimming at V came to 3 bases and at J to 4 bases, leaving 9 bases not matched to a gene.